This T cell receptor beta chain appears in the sequencing data of a study of response to subunit inactivated influenza vaccine. TCRdb re-called the RT-PCR reads with MiXCR, one entry per CDR3 protein. The sample includes 500,000 or so distinct CDR3 sequences, 16% of them seen just once. Germline loops: CDR1 SGHRS, CDR2 YFSETQ. This CDR3 is 15 amino acids long. Trimming pared 4 bases from V and 4 bases from J, leaving 16 bases between. On this clonotype itself: Its target is unknown.

General study points: Authors suggested each seasonal influenza vaccination recruits few new T cells.

The rearrangement joins TRBV5-1 to TRBJ2-3, with a weak D call TRBD1 (5 bases). Sequencing used CD4+ T cells sorted from PBMCs, obtained less than 30 months after vaccination. The TCR sequence derives from a man aged 50-75 years who received an inactivated influenza vaccine. In nucleotides, the CDR3 is TGCGCCAGCAGCCGGCAGGGCTCAGCTCCAGATACGCAGTATTTT. Protein product: CASSRQGSAPDTQYF.